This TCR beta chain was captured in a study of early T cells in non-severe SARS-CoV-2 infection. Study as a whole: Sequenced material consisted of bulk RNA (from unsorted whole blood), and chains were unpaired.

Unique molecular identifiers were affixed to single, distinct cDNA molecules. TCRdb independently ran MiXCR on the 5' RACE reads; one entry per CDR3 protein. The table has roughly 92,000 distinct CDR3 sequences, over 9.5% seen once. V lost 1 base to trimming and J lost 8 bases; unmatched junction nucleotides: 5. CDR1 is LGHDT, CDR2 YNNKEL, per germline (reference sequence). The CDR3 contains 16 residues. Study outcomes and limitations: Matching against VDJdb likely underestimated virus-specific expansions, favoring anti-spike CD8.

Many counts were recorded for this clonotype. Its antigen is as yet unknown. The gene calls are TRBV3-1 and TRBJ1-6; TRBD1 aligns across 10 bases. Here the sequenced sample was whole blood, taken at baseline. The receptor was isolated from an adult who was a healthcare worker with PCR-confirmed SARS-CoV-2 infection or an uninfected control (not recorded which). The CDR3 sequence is CASSQARTGGYSPLHF. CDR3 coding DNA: TGTGCCAGCAGCCAAGCCCGGACAGGGGGTTATTCACCCCTCCACTTT.